Included here is one TCR beta chain sequence, with context. This clone's antigen is unknown. Qualities for individual bases were not recorded, and no much larger clone is one base off. This entry belongs to a study of radiation and T cells in renal cell carcinoma (dated by TCRdb to the early 2020s). Background on the whole study: In total, some 52 samples underwent TCR beta sequencing: approximately 26 tumors plus 27 peripheral blood samples. Across all 53 samples, several million unique CDR3 nucleotide sequences encoding 2,658,974 unique CDR3 amino acid sequences were identified. The last blood draw happened 4 weeks after radiation, timed to coincide with nephrectomy. Beyond this particular receptor, the publication reports: No pretreatment tumor biopsies were available, so the baseline intratumoral presence of clonotypes could not be determined. Top tumor clonotypes rose in blood from baseline to 2 weeks post-radiation, then contracted by 4 weeks, suggesting transient expansion of tumor-resident clones. With a single-armed trial design, the study had no way to address how radiation dose or scheduling affects the TCR repertoire. Changes in the blood repertoire were not tracked past 4 weeks after treatment.

Sample time point, as interpreted from the label and publication: blood 4 weeks post-SBRT, at nephrectomy. In light of the paper, this sample's treatment or condition label describes: 15 Gy SBRT to primary tumor, nephrectomy 4 weeks later. Samples were obtained from a clinical trial, in which 15 Gy stereotactic body radiation therapy was delivered to primary renal cell carcinomas and nephrectomy was performed 4 weeks later. To follow tumor-enriched clonotypes, serial peripheral blood was collected from radiation-treated patients at baseline and at 2 weeks and 4 weeks after SBRT. All patients had renal cell carcinoma with clear cell pathology. Genomic DNA for TCR sequencing was prepared using the QIAamp DNA Blood Mini Kit (Qiagen). Only samples passing all quality control checks were included in the analyses. The immunoSEQ kit was used, according to the manufacturer's recommendations, to generate TCR beta libraries from genomic DNA. For library preparation, a first multiplex PCR was performed with proprietary primers, followed by a second PCR in which unique barcodes were added, and bead cleanups were performed after each round. Each sample batch included a kit-provided positive control reaction and a negative control reaction. The final libraries were assessed on an Agilent 4200 TapeStation D1000 ScreenTape, pooled by volume, and quantified by qPCR. Sequencing ran on an Illumina NextSeq500 with a MidOutput 150-cycle cartridge, using 156 Read1 and 15 Index1 cycles with kit custom primers. The pooled library was loaded at around 0.93 pM with approximately 18% PhiX control spiked in. The study's own analysis went as follows. Vendor-processed data were analyzed in R, with a clonotype defined as all T cells sharing the same CDR3 nucleotide sequence. For clone abundance analyses, frequencies were normalized to the 10,000 most abundant clones per sample. Public T cell clones, which averaged fewer than five per sample, were excluded before analysis. Tumor-enriched and baseline blood-enriched clonotypes were defined by at least a 32-fold difference in abundance between compartments. A beta-binomial differential abundance model was applied to find clonotypes that expanded or contracted between blood time points. Tumor-blood repertoire similarity was measured with the Baroni-Urbani and Buser coefficient, and group comparisons used two-tailed Wilcoxon tests in R. In TCRdb, the immuneACCESS table is reduced to in-frame sequences with V and J assigned. These tables do not hold every clone; where another copy was compared, an unresolved V gene accounts for under half, and the others remain unexplained. Clone size and the V and J calls come from that table; the DNA yielded D and trimming. Recorded for this sample are just under 150,000 clones; less than 90% of them occurred a single time. The ten largest clonotypes hold about 17% of the sample.

Sequenced material: blood, taken from a patient whose treatment included radiotherapy and nephrectomy. This sequence was found in a woman between 50 and 59 years old with renal cell carcinoma.

The CDR3 region has the sequence CATSRPTGLGNTIYF. In nucleotides, the sequence is TGTGCCACCAGCAGACCGACAGGGCTGGGAAACACCATATATTTT. The V and J segments used are TRBV15 and TRBJ1-3; TRBD1 matches 7 bases in the middle. The V end gives up 2 bases and the J end 4 bases, leaving 5 bases in the junction not matched to a gene. Spanning cysteine to phenylalanine, the CDR3 consists of 15 amino acids. Only the CDR3 DNA stays, 45 bases, in frame from base 1. In the germline V gene (reference sequence), CDR1 corresponds to LNHNV and CDR2 to YYDKDF. With all but the CDR3 taken from the reference TRBV15 and TRBJ1-3 genes, the full variable domain is: DAMVIQNPRYQVTQFGKPVTLSCSQTLNHNVMYWYQQKSSQAPKLLFHYYDKDFNNEADTPDNFQSRRPNTSFCFLDIRSPGLGDTAMYLCATSRPTGLGNTIYFGEGSWLTVV.